This TCR beta chain comes out of a study of response to subunit inactivated influenza vaccine (dated by TCRdb to 2016 to 2019). About the investigation overall: Deep quantitative T cell receptor repertoire profiling was used in the study to track responses to a trivalent subunit inactivated influenza vaccine. Points the paper makes about the study in general: It was suggested by the authors that each seasonal influenza vaccination may recruit only a limited number of new T cells.

Worth noting for this clonotype: What this receptor recognizes is not known. The input lacks base qualities; no much larger clone sits a single base away.

Library preparation employed RT-PCR. Instrument on record: Illumina HiSeq 2500. Through fastp at Q25 and MiXCR, TCRdb rebuilt clones from the public reads, retaining in-frame beta chains. Rows are combined by CDR3 protein, so each entry shows the most common genes and DNA. A total of about 700,000 distinct CDR3 sequences appear in this sample, about 15% of them only once. The top ten constitute about 7.6% of the sample. For CDR1 and CDR2, the germline V gene lists SNHLY and FYNNEI. V and J are trimmed by 6 bases and 2 bases, and the gene matches miss 3 bases of the junction. The CDR3, cysteine through phenylalanine, is 14 amino acids long. Left in the record is the CDR3 DNA by itself, 42 bases read in frame from the first base.

The chain joins TRBV2 to TRBJ2-3, and 9 bases in between align with TRBD2. This material consisted of PBMCs from blood, taken about 14 days before vaccination. The sequence was collected from a man over 45 who received an inactivated influenza vaccine. Donor details come from another sample of the same person, matched by shared clones. The bases read TGTGCCAGCAGGGGCGGGGGGGTCACAGATACGCAGTATTTT. The resulting protein is CASRGGGVTDTQYF.